The sequence of this TCR beta chain was determined in a study of CD8 T cells in Susac syndrome. RNA totalling about 0.45 to 1 ug underwent reverse transcription with random hexamers. Amplification of TCR beta CDR3 by immunoSEQ multiplex PCR spanned 54 Vbeta and 13 Jbeta. TCRdb processed the immunoSEQ multiplex PCR reads anew with MiXCR; each CDR3 protein has one entry. The sample includes some 120,000 distinct CDR3 sequences, around nine tenths seen only once; the top ten take under 0.25%. TCR beta sequencing was performed on blood CD8+ and CD4+ T cells. The TEMRA cells underwent FACS enrichment, while the CD8+ and CD4+ T cells underwent negative isolation. Source material: CD8+ T cells from PBMCs. The receptor's source is a human donor with multiple sclerosis.

CDR3 amino acids: CASSLRGLAYEQYF. CDR3 DNA: TGTGCCAGCAGTTTACGGGGACTAGCCTACGAGCAGTACTTC. This sequence joins TRBV12-3 or TRBV12-4 and TRBJ2-7; 8 nucleotides match TRBD2. There are 14 residues in the CDR3. Losses at the gene ends were 2 bases for V and 2 bases for J; bases not matched to a gene: 2.